The 5 T cell receptor beta chains given below trace back to one sample, sequenced in a study of tumor and adjacent non-tumor tissue in lung cancer. TCRbeta libraries were built with three rounds of nested PCR, modified from ARM-PCR. TCRdb analysed the multiplex PCR reads with MiXCR anew, one entry per CDR3 protein. The profile shows fewer than 120,000 distinct CDR3 sequences, about 80% of them singletons. RNA was extracted from bulk tissue without any cell sorting. The sequenced material came from lung tumor tissue. Receptors were obtained from a man in his 70s with non-small cell lung cancer.

DNA for the CDR3: TGTGCCAGCAGCTTGGGTGGCTTTGTTAGGACCCAGTACTTC. Protein: CASSLGGFVRTQYF. The V and J genes are TRBV5-4 and TRBJ2-5; no definite D call. Germline V gene lookup returns CDR1 SGHNT and CDR2 YYREEE (reference sequence). V lost 0 bases to trimming and J lost 7 bases, with 13 bases between them. This CDR3 spans 14 amino acids.

A word on this clonotype: No conserved phenylalanine or tryptophan ends this CDR3, so it is likely a read error. The V gene is TRBV29-1, the J gene TRBJ2-2, with D perhaps matching TRBD2 (6 bases). The CDR3 runs to 12 residues. CDR1 and CDR2 from the germline V gene are SQVTM and ANQGSEA. CDR3 in DNA: TGCAGCGTTGGGGGGAACACCGGGGGGCTGTTTTCT. Protein product: CSVGGNTGGLFS.

Details on this clonotype: At one end the junction does not follow the germline gene, possibly because of a read error. V and J are TRBV6-5 and TRBJ2-5, with 7 positions matching TRBD1. The germline gives CDR1 MNHEY, CDR2 SVGAGI. CDR3 length: 17 amino acids. The CDR3 is CANSSAGTAFPQETQYF. The DNA of the CDR3 is TGTGCCAACAGTTCTGCCGGGACAGCGTTCCCACAAGAGACCCAGTACTTC.

V is TRBV29-1 and J is TRBJ2-5, with TRBD2 matching 8 bases. CDR3 size: 11 residues. V shed 5 bases, J shed 9 bases, and the junction held 5 bases outside the gene matches. CDR1 and CDR2 from the germline V gene are SQVTM and ANQGSEA. The CDR3: CSVTREGPQYF. DNA of the CDR3: TGCAGCGTTACCCGGGAGGGCCCCCAGTACTTC. Drawing the rest from reference TRBV29-1 and TRBJ2-5, the complete variable domain is SAVISQKPSRDICQRGTSLTIQCQVDSQVTMMFWYRQQPGQSLTLIATANQGSEATYESGFVIDKFPISRPNLTFSTLTVSNMSPEDSSIYLCSVTREGPQYFGPGTRLLVL.

Comments on this clonotype: Its ends do not fully match the called genes, so a read error is possible. The V gene is TRBV6-5, the J gene TRBJ2-7; TRBD2 aligns across 7 bases. The germline CDR1 and CDR2 sequences are MNHEY and SVGAGI. CDR3 length: 15 residues. The CDR3 DNA reads as TGTGCCGTCGGAAGGAGACTAGCAGGTTATTACGAACAGTATTTC. Encoded protein: CAVGRRLAGYYEQYF.